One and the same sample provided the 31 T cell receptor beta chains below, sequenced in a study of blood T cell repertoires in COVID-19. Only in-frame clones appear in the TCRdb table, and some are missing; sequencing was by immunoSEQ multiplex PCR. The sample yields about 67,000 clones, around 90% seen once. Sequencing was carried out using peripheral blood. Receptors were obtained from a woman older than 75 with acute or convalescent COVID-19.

Written as DNA, the CDR3 is TGTGCCAGTAGTATCTTCAGCGGAAATGAGCAGTTCTTC. It specifies CASSIFSGNEQFF. The genes are TRBV19 and TRBJ2-1, with D maybe TRBD2 (5 bases). V was cut by 3 bases and J by 7 bases, with 10 bases left in between. Germline V gives CDR1 LNHDA, CDR2 SQIVND (reference sequence). CDR3 length equals 13 residues.

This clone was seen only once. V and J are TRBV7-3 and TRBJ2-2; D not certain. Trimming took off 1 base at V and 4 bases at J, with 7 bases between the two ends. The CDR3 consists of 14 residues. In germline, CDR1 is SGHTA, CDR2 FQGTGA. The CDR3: CASSLISFTGELFF. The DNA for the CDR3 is TGTGCCAGCAGCTTAATTTCCTTCACCGGGGAGCTGTTTTTT.

The CDR3, as DNA: TGCGCCAGCAGCTTCACCGGGACAGGAACCCTTTCGGGGAACACTGAAGCTTTCTTT. It specifies CASSFTGTGTLSGNTEAFF. J is TRBJ1-1 and V is TRBV5-1, with TRBD1 matching over 8 bases. CDR1 is SGHRS, CDR2 YFSETQ, per germline. The ends lost 2 bases at V and 1 base at J; junction bases unmatched: 16. There are 19 residues in the CDR3.

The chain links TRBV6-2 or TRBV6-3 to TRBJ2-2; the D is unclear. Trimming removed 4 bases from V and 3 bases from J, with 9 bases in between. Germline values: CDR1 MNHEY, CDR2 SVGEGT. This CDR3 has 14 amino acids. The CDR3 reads CASSWAAHTGELFF. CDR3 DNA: TGTGCCAGCAGTTGGGCCGCCCACACCGGGGAGCTGTTTTTT.

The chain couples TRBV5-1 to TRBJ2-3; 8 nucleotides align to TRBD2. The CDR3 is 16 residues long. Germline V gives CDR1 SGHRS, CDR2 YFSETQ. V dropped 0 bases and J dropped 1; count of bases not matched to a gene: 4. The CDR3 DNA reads TGCGCCAGCAGCTTGGGACTAGCGATAGGCACAGATACGCAGTATTTT. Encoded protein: CASSLGLAIGTDTQYF.

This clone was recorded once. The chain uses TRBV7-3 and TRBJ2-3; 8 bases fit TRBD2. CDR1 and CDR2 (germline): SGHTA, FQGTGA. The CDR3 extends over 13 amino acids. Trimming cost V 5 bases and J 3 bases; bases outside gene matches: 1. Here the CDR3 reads CASSPGGTDTQYF. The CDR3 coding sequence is TGTGCCAGCAGCCCGGGAGGGACAGATACGCAGTATTTT.

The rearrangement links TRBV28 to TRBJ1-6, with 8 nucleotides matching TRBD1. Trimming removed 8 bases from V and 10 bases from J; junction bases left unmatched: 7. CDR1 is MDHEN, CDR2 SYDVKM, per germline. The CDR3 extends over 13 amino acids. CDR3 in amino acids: CASAGQGGSPLHF. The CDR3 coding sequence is TGTGCCAGCGCCGGACAGGGAGGATCACCCCTCCACTTT.

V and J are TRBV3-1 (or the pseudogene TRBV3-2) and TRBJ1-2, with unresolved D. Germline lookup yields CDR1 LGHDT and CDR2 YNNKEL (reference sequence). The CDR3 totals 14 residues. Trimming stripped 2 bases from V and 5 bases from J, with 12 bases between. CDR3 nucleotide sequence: TGTGCCAGCAGCCAATTGAAGGGAGGTTATGGCTACACCTTC. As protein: CASSQLKGGYGYTF.

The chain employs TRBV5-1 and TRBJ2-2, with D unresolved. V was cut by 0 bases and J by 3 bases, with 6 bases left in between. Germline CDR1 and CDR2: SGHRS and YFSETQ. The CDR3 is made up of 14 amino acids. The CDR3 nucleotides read TGCGCCAGCAGCTTGGCAGGATACACCGGGGAGCTGTTTTTT. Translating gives CASSLAGYTGELFF.

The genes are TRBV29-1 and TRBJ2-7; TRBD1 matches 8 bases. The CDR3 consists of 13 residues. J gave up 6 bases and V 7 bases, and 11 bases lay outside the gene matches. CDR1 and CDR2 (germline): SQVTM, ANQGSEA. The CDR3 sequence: CSGLLGTGGEQYF. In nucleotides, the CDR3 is TGCAGCGGGCTACTCGGGACAGGCGGCGAGCAGTACTTC.

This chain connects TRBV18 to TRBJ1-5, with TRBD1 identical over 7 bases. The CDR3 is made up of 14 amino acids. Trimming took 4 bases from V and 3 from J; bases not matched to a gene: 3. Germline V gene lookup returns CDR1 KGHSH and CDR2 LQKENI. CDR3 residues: CASSRQGFNQPQHF. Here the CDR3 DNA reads TGTGCCAGCTCACGACAGGGATTCAATCAGCCCCAGCATTTT.

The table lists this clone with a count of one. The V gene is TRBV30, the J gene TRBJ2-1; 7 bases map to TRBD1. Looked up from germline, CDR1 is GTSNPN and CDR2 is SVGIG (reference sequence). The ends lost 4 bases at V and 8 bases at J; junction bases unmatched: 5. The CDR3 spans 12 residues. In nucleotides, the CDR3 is TGTGCCTGGACGGCAGGGGGTTATGAGCAGTTCTTC. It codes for CAWTAGGYEQFF.

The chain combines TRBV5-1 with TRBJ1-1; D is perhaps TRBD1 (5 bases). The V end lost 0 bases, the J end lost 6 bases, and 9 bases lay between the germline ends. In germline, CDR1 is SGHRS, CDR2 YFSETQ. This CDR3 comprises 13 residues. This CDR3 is CASSLAWGAEAFF. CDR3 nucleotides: TGCGCCAGCAGCTTGGCCTGGGGCGCTGAAGCTTTCTTT.

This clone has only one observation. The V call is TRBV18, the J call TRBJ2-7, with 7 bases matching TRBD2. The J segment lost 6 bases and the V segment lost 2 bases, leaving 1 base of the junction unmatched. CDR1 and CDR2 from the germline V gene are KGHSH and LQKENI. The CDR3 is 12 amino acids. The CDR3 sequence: CASSPGGGEQYF. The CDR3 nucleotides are TGTGCCAGCTCACCAGGGGGGGGCGAGCAGTACTTC.

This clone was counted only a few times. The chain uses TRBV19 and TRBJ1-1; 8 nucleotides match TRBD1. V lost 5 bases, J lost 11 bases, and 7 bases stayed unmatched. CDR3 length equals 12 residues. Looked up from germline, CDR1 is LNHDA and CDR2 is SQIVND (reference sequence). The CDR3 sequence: CASSVLDRAAFF. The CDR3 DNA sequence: TGTGCCAGTAGTGTTTTGGACAGGGCCGCTTTCTTT. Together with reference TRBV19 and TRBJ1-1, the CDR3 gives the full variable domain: DGGITQSPKYLFRKEGQNVTLSCEQNLNHDAMYWYRQDPGQGLRLIYYSQIVNDFQKGDIAEGYSVSREKKESFPLTVTSAQKNPTAFYLCASSVLDRAAFFGQGTRLTVV.

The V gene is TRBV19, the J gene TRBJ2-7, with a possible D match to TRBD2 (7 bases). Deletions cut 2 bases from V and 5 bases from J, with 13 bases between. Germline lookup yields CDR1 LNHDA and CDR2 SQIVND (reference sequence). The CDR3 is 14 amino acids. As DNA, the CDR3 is TGTGCCAGTAGTATAAGAGGGGGGGTCCACGAGCAGTACTTC. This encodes CASSIRGGVHEQYF.

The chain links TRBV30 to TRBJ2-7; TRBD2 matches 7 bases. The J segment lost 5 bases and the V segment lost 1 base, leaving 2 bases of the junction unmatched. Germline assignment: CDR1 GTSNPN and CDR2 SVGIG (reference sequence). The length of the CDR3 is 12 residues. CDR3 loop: CAWSGSGNEQYF. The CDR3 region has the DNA TGTGCCTGGAGTGGAAGCGGGAACGAGCAGTACTTC.

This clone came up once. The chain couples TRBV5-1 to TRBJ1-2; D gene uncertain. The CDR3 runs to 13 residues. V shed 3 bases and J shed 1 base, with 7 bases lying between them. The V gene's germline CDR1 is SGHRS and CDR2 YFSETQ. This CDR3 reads CASSSSINYGYTF. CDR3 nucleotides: TGCGCCAGCAGCTCCTCTATTAACTATGGCTACACCTTC. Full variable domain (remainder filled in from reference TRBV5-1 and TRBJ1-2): KAGVTQTPRYLIKTRGQQVTLSCSPISGHRSVSWYQQTPGQGLQFLFEYFSETQRNKGNFPGRFSGRQFSNSRSEMNVSTLELGDSALYLCASSSSINYGYTFGSGTRLTVV.

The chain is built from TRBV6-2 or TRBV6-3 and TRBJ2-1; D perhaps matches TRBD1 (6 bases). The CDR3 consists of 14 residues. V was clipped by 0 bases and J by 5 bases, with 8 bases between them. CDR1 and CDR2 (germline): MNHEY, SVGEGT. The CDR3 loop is CASSYSNRDNEQFF. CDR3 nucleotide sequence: TGTGCCAGCAGTTACTCGAACAGGGACAATGAGCAGTTCTTC.

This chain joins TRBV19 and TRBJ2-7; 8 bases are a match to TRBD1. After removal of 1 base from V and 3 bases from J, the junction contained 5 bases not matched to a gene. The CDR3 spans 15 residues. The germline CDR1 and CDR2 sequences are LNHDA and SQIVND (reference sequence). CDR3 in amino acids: CASSIAGGLSYEQYF. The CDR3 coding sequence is TGTGCCAGTAGTATAGCAGGGGGCTTAAGCTACGAGCAGTACTTC.

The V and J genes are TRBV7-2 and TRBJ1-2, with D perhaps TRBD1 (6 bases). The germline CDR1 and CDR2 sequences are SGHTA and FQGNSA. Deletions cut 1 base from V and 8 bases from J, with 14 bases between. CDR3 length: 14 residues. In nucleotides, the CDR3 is TGTGCCAGCAGCTTAGGTCAGGGGCCGACAGGCTACACCTTC. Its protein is CASSLGQGPTGYTF.

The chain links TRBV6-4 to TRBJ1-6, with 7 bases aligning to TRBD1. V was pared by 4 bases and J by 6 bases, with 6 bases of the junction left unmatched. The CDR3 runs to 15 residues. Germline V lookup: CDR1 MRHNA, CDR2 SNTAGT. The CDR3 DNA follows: TGTGCCAGCAGTGGAACCCGGGACAGTAATTCACCCCTCCACTTT. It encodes CASSGTRDSNSPLHF.

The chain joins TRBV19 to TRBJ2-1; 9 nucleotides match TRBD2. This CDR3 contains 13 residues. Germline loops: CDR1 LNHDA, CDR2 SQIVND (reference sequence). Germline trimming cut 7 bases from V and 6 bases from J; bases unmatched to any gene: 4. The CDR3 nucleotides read TGTGCCAGTACCCTAGCGGGACTCAATGAGCAGTTCTTC. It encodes CASTLAGLNEQFF.

The CDR3, as DNA: TGCAGCGCCGGCGAGGCCTTAACCACTGAAGCTTTCTTT. Its translation is CSAGEALTTEAFF. V and J are TRBV29-1 and TRBJ1-1; D gene unclear. Germline assignment: CDR1 SQVTM and CDR2 ANQGSEA. V lost 7 bases to trimming and J lost 4 bases, with 16 bases between them. This CDR3 spans 13 amino acids. Complete variable domain (other parts from reference TRBV29-1 and TRBJ1-1): SAVISQKPSRDICQRGTSLTIQCQVDSQVTMMFWYRQQPGQSLTLIATANQGSEATYESGFVIDKFPISRPNLTFSTLTVSNMSPEDSSIYLCSAGEALTTEAFFGQGTRLTVV.

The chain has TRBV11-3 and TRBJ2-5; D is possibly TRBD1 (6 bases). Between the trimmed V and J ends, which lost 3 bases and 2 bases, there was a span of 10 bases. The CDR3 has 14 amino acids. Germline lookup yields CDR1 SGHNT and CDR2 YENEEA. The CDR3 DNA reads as TGTGCCAGCAGCTTGACAGGAGTACAAGAGACCCAGTACTTC. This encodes CASSLTGVQETQYF. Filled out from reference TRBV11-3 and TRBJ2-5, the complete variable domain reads EAGVVQSPRYKIIEKKQPVAFWCNPISGHNTLYWYLQNLGQGPELLIRYENEEAVDDSQLPKDRFSAERLKGVDSTLKIQPAELGDSAVYLCASSLTGVQETQYFGPGTRLLVL.

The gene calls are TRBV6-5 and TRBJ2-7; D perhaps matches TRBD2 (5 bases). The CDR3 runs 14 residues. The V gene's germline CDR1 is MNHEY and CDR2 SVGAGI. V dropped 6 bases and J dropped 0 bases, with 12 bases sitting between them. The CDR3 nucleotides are TGTGCCAGCAGGAGGGTCTCGAGCTCCTACGAGCAGTACTTC. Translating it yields CASRRVSSSYEQYF.

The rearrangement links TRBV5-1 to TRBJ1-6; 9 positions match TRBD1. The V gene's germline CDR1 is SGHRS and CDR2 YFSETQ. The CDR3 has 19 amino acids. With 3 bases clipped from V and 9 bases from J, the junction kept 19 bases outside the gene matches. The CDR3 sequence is CASSYVSRDRVYHRSPLHF. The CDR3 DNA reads TGCGCCAGCAGCTACGTTTCCCGGGACAGGGTTTATCATCGTTCACCCCTCCACTTT. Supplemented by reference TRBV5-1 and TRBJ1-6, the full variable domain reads KAGVTQTPRYLIKTRGQQVTLSCSPISGHRSVSWYQQTPGQGLQFLFEYFSETQRNKGNFPGRFSGRQFSNSRSEMNVSTLELGDSALYLCASSYVSRDRVYHRSPLHFGNGTRLTVT.

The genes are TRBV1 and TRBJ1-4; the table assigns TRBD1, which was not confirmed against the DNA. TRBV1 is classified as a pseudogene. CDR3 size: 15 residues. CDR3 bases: TGCACCAGCAGCCAAAGACACCGTTGGTTAGAAAAACTGTTTTTT. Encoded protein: CTSSQRHRWLEKLFF.

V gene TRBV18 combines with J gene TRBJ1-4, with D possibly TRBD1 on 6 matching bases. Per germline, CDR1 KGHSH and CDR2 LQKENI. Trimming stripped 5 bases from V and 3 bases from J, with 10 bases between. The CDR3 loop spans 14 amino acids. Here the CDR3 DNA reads TGTGCCAGCTCAATACAGGGACCTAATGAAAAACTGTTTTTT. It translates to CASSIQGPNEKLFF.

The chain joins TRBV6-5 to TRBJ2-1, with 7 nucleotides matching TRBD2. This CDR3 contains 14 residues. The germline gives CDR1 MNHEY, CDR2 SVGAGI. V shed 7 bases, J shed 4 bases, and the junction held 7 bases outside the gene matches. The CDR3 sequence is CASMVAGVYNEQFF. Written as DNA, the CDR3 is TGTGCCAGCATGGTCGCGGGAGTTTACAATGAGCAGTTCTTC.

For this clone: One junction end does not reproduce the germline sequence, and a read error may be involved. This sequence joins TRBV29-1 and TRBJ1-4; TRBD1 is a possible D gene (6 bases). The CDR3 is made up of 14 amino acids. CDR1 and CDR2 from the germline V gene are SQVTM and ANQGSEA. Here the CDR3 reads CSVEVADSNGKLFF. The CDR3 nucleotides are TGCAGCGTTGAAGTCGCGGACAGTAATGGAAAACTGTTTTTT.